The sequence of this T cell receptor (beta chain) was determined in a study of a mutant IDH1 vaccine in newly diagnosed glioma. A remark on this clone: Its antigen is not known.

Some clones are missing from TCRdb's copy, which holds only in-frame ones; the method was immunoSEQ multiplex PCR. The sample has approximately 41,000 clones, around 81% seen once; the top ten hold about 6.3%. Regarding time point: week 23, last vaccination. It was 300 ug of mutant IDH1 20-mer peptide that made up each vaccine dose, given with topical imiquimod. The CDR3 runs 12 residues. CDR1 SNHLY and CDR2 FYNNEI come from the germline V gene. The V end lost 7 bases, the J end lost 5 bases, and 11 bases lay between the germline ends. Sequencing was performed on PBMCs, taken from a glioma patient whose treatment included an IDH1 peptide vaccine. This TCR derives from a woman aged 40 to 49 with glioma. Some clones in this sample may be carry-over from other donors' samples. The chain has TRBV2 and TRBJ1-2; D not certain. CDR3 sequence: CASTRVGYGYTF. The DNA for the CDR3 is TGTGCCAGCACGCGTGTTGGGTATGGCTACACCTTC.